These 2 T cell receptor beta chains originate from one sample sequenced in a study of molecular identifiers for immune sequencing clone quantification. TCRdb fed the PCR reads into MiXCR, producing one record per CDR3 protein. The sample holds a few hundred thousand distinct CDR3 sequences, 24% seen once. The sequencing input was naive CD8+ T cells from blood, with Jurkat cell RNA spiked in. Subset specified: FACS-sorted CD8+CD4-CCR7+CD45RA+ naive T cells. The receptors were sampled from a human donor in good health. Some libraries in this study had Jurkat cell RNA spiked in.

The chain uses TRBV20-1 and TRBJ2-7; maybe TRBD2 (5 bases). Trimming took off 4 bases at V and 2 bases at J, with 18 bases between the two ends. This CDR3 has 15 amino acids. The germline CDR1 and CDR2 sequences are DFQATT and SNEGSKA (reference sequence). As DNA, the CDR3 is TGCAGTGCTACTATGACGGGATTTACGACCTACGAGCAGTACTTC. This sequence encodes CSATMTGFTTYEQYF.

The rearrangement joins TRBV30 to TRBJ2-7; 12 bases line up with TRBD2. The V gene end was trimmed by 5 bases and the J gene end by 4 bases; junction bases not matched to a gene: 9. The CDR3 consists of 15 residues. Germline V gives CDR1 GTSNPN, CDR2 SVGIG (reference sequence). Written as DNA, the CDR3 is TGTGCCTGGTCCCGACTAGCGGGAGATAATTACGAGCAGTACTTC. Its translation is CAWSRLAGDNYEQYF.